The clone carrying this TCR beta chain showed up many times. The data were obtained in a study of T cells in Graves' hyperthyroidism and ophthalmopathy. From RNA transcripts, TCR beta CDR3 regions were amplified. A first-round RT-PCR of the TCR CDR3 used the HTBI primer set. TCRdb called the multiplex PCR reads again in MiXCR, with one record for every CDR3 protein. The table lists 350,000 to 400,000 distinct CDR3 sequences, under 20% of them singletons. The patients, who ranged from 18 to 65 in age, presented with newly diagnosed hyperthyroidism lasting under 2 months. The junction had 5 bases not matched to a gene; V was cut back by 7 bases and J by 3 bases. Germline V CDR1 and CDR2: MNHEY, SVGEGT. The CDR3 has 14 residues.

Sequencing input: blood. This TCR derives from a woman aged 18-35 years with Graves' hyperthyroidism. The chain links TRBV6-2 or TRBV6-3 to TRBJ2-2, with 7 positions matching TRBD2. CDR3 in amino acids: CASTKAGDTGELFF. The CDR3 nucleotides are TGTGCCAGCACCAAGGCGGGAGACACCGGGGAGCTGTTTTTT.